The following is a TCR beta chain sequence with its context. Its antigen remains unidentified. TCRdb recomputed calls from the reads with MiXCR, one row per CDR3 protein. The top ten hold roughly an eighth of the sample, which has nearly 850 distinct CDR3 sequences, about 84% seen once. The sample comes from a study of regulatory T cells in long-lasting Graves disease. General study results and limits: Persistent patients had more shared public clonotypes (about 2,800) than new patients (about 900).

PBMCs provided the RNA from which the TCR library was made. Diagnosis followed American Thyroid Association guidelines for Graves' disease. CDR1 is SGHTA and CDR2 is FQGTGA in the germline V gene. There are 13 residues in the CDR3. V was shortened by 0 bases and J by 5 bases, with 7 bases between the two germline ends. The clonotype was recovered from a woman in her late teens or twenties with Graves disease. Sample: peripheral blood mononuclear cells (PBMCs), taken with antithyroid drug treatment, in newly diagnosed or persistent Graves disease (not recorded which). The chain joins TRBV7-3 to TRBJ2-5, with D uncertain. CDR3 loop: CASSLTFGETQYF. DNA of the CDR3: TGTGCCAGCAGCTTAACGTTCGGTGAGACCCAGTACTTC.